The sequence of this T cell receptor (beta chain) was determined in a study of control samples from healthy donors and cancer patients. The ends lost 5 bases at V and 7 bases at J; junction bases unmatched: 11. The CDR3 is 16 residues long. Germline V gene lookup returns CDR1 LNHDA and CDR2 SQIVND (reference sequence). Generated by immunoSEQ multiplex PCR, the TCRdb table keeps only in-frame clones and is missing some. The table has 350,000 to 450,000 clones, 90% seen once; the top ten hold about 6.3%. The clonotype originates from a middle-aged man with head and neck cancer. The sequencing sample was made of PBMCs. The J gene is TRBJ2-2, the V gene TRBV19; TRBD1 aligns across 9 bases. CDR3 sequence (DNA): TGTGCCAGTAGTGCCACAGGGGGCCAGATTTTCGGGGAGCTGTTTTTT. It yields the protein CASSATGGQIFGELFF. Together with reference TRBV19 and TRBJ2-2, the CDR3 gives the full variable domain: DGGITQSPKYLFRKEGQNVTLSCEQNLNHDAMYWYRQDPGQGLRLIYYSQIVNDFQKGDIAEGYSVSREKKESFPLTVTSAQKNPTAFYLCASSATGGQIFGELFFGEGSRLTVL.